The T cell receptor beta chain under discussion was sequenced for a study of human T cells and chemical hapten exposure. As for the study in general: The patch tests put 0.01% DPC on the skin of the upper back and were read 6 days later. Study-level points and caveats: No shift was seen in TCRs above 1 in 1000 frequency with DPC sensitization.

This CDR3 spans 14 amino acids. Trimming took 6 bases from V and 3 from J, leaving 15 bases between them. Germline V CDR1 and CDR2: MNHNS, SASEGT. Unique molecular identifiers were attached to individual cDNA molecules during library preparation. TCRdb reanalysed the RACE reads using MiXCR and keeps one entry per CDR3 protein. The sample lists 27,000 or so distinct CDR3 sequences, approximately 9% occurring once. This clonotype was detected a few times. The antigen is not known. Time point of the sample: patch test 2, 6 weeks after DPC sensitization. Treatment specified: therapeutic diphenylcyclopropenone sensitization with weekly scalp DPC. Blood sampling preceded each patch test application.

The sample was whole blood, taken in connection with sensitization to the hapten diphenylcyclopropenone (DPC). This receptor was identified in a man younger than 45 with alopecia areata. Some clones in this sample may be carry-over from other donors' samples. The V and J genes are TRBV6-1 and TRBJ2-7; D possibly corresponds to TRBD2 (6 bases). The CDR3 sequence is CASRRGTEVYEQYF. The CDR3, as DNA: TGTGCCAGCAGGCGTGGGACTGAAGTCTACGAGCAGTACTTC.